The T cell receptor beta chain under discussion was sequenced for a study of shared clonotypes between healthy human individuals. Findings and limits, study-wide: The expectation was that sequencing depth would affect clonotype sharing among donors. Represented diversity (both genetic and exposure-history) was limited by the small number of donors.

The CDR3 contains 14 residues. The germline CDR1 and CDR2 sequences are SGHRS and YFSETQ. V shed 6 bases and J 4 bases; nucleotides not matched to a gene: 7. The study used 85 million or so PBMCs per unsorted sample for genomic DNA. Each subset's genomic DNA was shared equally among a number of immunoSEQ plates. Using immunoSEQ multiplex PCR, the repertoire was profiled, and TCRdb retains in-frame clones only, with some absent. The sample consists of about 480,000 clones, about three quarters of them appearing once. About this clone itself: Its antigen is unidentified.

The sequenced sample was PBMCs. This chain uses TRBV5-1 with TRBJ2-7, with 10 bases matching TRBD2. This receptor was identified in a woman in her 40s in good health. Some clones in this sample may be carry-over from other donors' samples. CDR3: CASKVTSGIYEQYF. The CDR3 coding sequence is TGCGCCAGCAAGGTAACTAGCGGGATATACGAGCAGTACTTC. Full variable domain (remainder filled in from reference TRBV5-1 and TRBJ2-7): KAGVTQTPRYLIKTRGQQVTLSCSPISGHRSVSWYQQTPGQGLQFLFEYFSETQRNKGNFPGRFSGRQFSNSRSEMNVSTLELGDSALYLCASKVTSGIYEQYFGPGTRLTVT.